These T cell receptor beta chains were read from a single sample in a study of CD8+CD57+ T cells in acquired aplastic anemia. From the reads, TCRdb called clonotypes with MiXCR, one entry per CDR3 protein. The sample has approximately 200,000 distinct CDR3 sequences, 64% seen once; the top ten hold around 42%. The sequenced material came from sorted CD4+, CD8+, or CD8+CD57+ T cells (not recorded which) from PBMCs. These receptors all stem from a human donor with severe aplastic anemia or a healthy control (not recorded which). CDR3s include the opening cysteine and the closing phenylalanine or tryptophan. D genes are given only for firm matches. Clone size is not always given. Where it is, it says once, few, many or a class for expanded clones.

clone_size: many
d_call: TRBD1
v_call: TRBV5-1
j_call: TRBJ2-1
cdr3_nt: TGCGCCAGCAGCATAGGACAGGGTTCCTACAATGAGCAGTTCTTC
cdr3_aa: CASSIGQGSYNEQFF

clone_size: -
d_call: TRBD2
v_call: TRBV20-1
j_call: TRBJ2-5
cdr3_nt: TGCAGTGCCCCCTTGGGTAGCGGGGGCTTACACCAAGAGACCCAGTACTTC
cdr3_aa: CSAPLGSGGLHQETQYF

clone_size: many
d_call: -
v_call: TRBV4-3
j_call: TRBJ1-2
cdr3_nt: TGCGCCAGCAGCCAAGTTGGGGCAGGGGACTACACCTTC
cdr3_aa: CASSQVGAGDYTF

clone_size: -
d_call: -
v_call: TRBV24-1
j_call: TRBJ1-5
cdr3_nt: TGTGCCACCAGTGACACTAAGGACAGAGGTGGAGGCAATCAGCCCCAGCATTTT
cdr3_aa: CATSDTKDRGGGNQPQHF

clone_size: -
d_call: TRBD2
v_call: TRBV20-1
j_call: TRBJ2-1
cdr3_nt: TGCAGTGTTAGCGGGATGAGCTCCTACAATGAGCAGTTCTTC
cdr3_aa: CSVSGMSSYNEQFF

clone_size: -
d_call: TRBD2
v_call: TRBV7-9
j_call: TRBJ2-7
cdr3_nt: TGCGCCAGCAGCTTGGTAGCTAGCGGAAACTACGAGCAGTACTTC
cdr3_aa: CASSLVASGNYEQYF

clone_size: -
d_call: -
v_call: TRBV7-2
j_call: TRBJ2-7
cdr3_nt: TGTGCCAGCAGCTCCGCGGGGCTCCCCGGCGGCGAGCAGTACTTC
cdr3_aa: CASSSAGLPGGEQYF

clone_size: -
d_call: TRBD1
v_call: TRBV7-9
j_call: TRBJ2-7
cdr3_nt: TGTGCCTGCAGCATAGGGACAGGGGTCGACGAGCAGTACTTC
cdr3_aa: CACSIGTGVDEQYF

clone_size: -
d_call: -
v_call: TRBV19
j_call: TRBJ1-2
cdr3_nt: TGTGCCAGTAGCCCAAGCCCCCCGGTCGGCGGCTACACCTTC
cdr3_aa: CASSPSPPVGGYTF

clone_size: -
d_call: -
v_call: TRBV20-1
j_call: TRBJ2-5
cdr3_nt: TGCAGTGCCATTAAACCGGTCGAAGGGGAGACCCAGTACTTC
cdr3_aa: CSAIKPVEGETQYF

clone_size: once
d_call: -
v_call: TRBV29-1
j_call: TRBJ1-2
cdr3_nt: TGCAGCGTCGGAGGAACAGCGAACTATGGCTACACCTTC
cdr3_aa: CSVGGTANYGYTF

clone_size: -
d_call: -
v_call: TRBV10-3
j_call: TRBJ2-1
cdr3_nt: TGTGCCATCAGCGGGGGAGACAGGTCTGGCAATGAGCAGTTCTTC
cdr3_aa: CAISGGDRSGNEQFF

clone_size: -
d_call: -
v_call: TRBV12-3/TRBV12-4
j_call: TRBJ1-4
cdr3_nt: TGTGCCAGCAGAGGAAAATCGACTAGCGGAGTAGCAACTAATGAAAAACTGTTTTTT
cdr3_aa: CASRGKSTSGVATNEKLFF

clone_size: -
d_call: TRBD2
v_call: TRBV7-2
j_call: TRBJ2-3
cdr3_nt: TGTGCCAGCAGCTTAGGGGGACTAGCGTTTAATACGCAGTATTTT
cdr3_aa: CASSLGGLAFNTQYF

clone_size: few
d_call: -
v_call: TRBV29-1
j_call: TRBJ1-5
cdr3_nt: TGCAGCGTTGTTTTTAATCTCAATCAGCCCCAGCATTTT
cdr3_aa: CSVVFNLNQPQHF

clone_size: -
d_call: TRBD1
v_call: TRBV19
j_call: TRBJ1-2
cdr3_nt: TGTGCCAGTAGTAAGGTACAGGGGGACCGCAACTATGGCTACACCTTC
cdr3_aa: CASSKVQGDRNYGYTF

clone_size: -
d_call: -
v_call: TRBV12-3/TRBV12-4
j_call: TRBJ2-7
cdr3_nt: TGTGCCAGCAGTCCAAGGACAGATACCTACGAGCAGTACTTC
cdr3_aa: CASSPRTDTYEQYF